The source of this TCR beta chain is a study of Graves' ophthalmopathy and Graves' hyperthyroidism. Amplification of TCR beta CDR3 regions used RNA transcripts. HTBI primers were used in a first-round RT-PCR, which preceded a second-round multiplex PCR. From the multiplex PCR reads, TCRdb called clonotypes with MiXCR, one entry per CDR3 protein. The repertoire holds more than 300,000 distinct CDR3 sequences, with roughly 14% as singletons. The CDR3 covers 14 residues. CDR1 is SNHLY and CDR2 is FYNNEI in the germline V gene. Trimming pared 7 bases from V and 1 base from J, leaving 13 bases between. This clonotype appeared many times. The target antigen is unknown. Study-wide results and caveats: Both an approximately 71% sensitivity and an approximately 75% specificity characterized the model's predictions of ophthalmopathy progression.

Included hyperthyroidism patients were aged 18 to 65 and newly diagnosed (under 2 months' duration). PBMCs had their origin in fresh peripheral blood (10 ml). Sequencing input: peripheral blood. The TCR comes from a woman younger than 30 with stable Graves' hyperthyroidism. The chain combines TRBV2 with TRBJ1-1; a weak D match, TRBD1 (5 bases). The CDR3 DNA is TGTGCCAGCACCTCACAGGTGCAGAACACTGAAGCTTTCTTT. It translates to CASTSQVQNTEAFF.